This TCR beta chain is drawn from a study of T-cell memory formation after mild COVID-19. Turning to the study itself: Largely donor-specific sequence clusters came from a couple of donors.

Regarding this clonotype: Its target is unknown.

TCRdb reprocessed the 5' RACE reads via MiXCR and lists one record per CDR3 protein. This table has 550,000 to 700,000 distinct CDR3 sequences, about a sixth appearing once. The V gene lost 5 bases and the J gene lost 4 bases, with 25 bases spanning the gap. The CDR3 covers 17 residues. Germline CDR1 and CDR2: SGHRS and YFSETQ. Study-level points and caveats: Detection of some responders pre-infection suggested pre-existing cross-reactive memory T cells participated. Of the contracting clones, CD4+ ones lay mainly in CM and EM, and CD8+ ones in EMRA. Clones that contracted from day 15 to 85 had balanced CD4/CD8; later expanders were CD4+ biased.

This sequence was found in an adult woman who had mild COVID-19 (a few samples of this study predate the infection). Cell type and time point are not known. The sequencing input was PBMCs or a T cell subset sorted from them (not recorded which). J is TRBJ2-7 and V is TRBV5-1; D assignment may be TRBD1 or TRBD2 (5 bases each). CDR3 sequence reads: CASSHSPVGRETYEQYF. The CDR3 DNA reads TGCGCCAGCAGTCACTCCCCCGTAGGCAGGGAGACGTACGAGCAGTACTTC.